The rows below give T cell receptor beta chains drawn from one sample of a study of blood T cell repertoires in COVID-19. Profiling relied on immunoSEQ multiplex PCR, and the TCRdb table lists in-frame clones only, not all of them. Of tens of thousands of clones listed, roughly 85% are singletons. Sample: peripheral blood. These receptors originate from a human donor in a cohort sampled during active COVID-19. CDR3s include the opening cysteine and the closing phenylalanine or tryptophan. D genes are given only for firm matches. A row's size may be missing; if present it is once, few, many or a size class.

v_call: TRBV5-1; j_call: TRBJ1-2; clone_size: -; d_call: TRBD1; cdr3_aa: CASSSGTGRGYTF; cdr3_nt: TGCGCCAGCAGCTCCGGGACAGGTCGTGGCTACACCTTC
v_call: TRBV2; j_call: TRBJ2-7; clone_size: -; d_call: TRBD1; cdr3_aa: CASSGRTGPWNEQYF; cdr3_nt: TGTGCCAGCAGTGGCCGGACAGGGCCATGGAACGAGCAGTACTTC
v_call: TRBV12-3/TRBV12-4; j_call: TRBJ1-2; clone_size: -; d_call: -; cdr3_aa: CASSGGNYGYTF; cdr3_nt: TGTGCCAGCAGCGGGGGTAACTATGGCTACACCTTC
v_call: TRBV6-6; j_call: TRBJ1-5; clone_size: -; d_call: TRBD1; cdr3_aa: CASRDRGNNQPQHF; cdr3_nt: TGTGCCAGCAGGGACAGGGGTAACAATCAGCCCCAGCATTTT
v_call: TRBV4-1; j_call: TRBJ2-2; clone_size: -; d_call: TRBD1; cdr3_aa: CASSPTGTANTGELFF; cdr3_nt: TGCGCCAGCAGCCCTACCGGGACAGCGAACACCGGGGAGCTGTTTTTT
v_call: TRBV5-1; j_call: TRBJ2-7; clone_size: -; d_call: -; cdr3_aa: CASRGIMTGDEQYF; cdr3_nt: TGCGCCAGCAGGGGTATTATGACAGGCGACGAGCAGTACTTC
v_call: TRBV6-2/TRBV6-3; j_call: TRBJ1-5; clone_size: once; d_call: -; cdr3_aa: CASSRQREGQPQHF; cdr3_nt: TGTGCCAGCAGTCGCCAGAGGGAGGGTCAGCCCCAGCATTTT
v_call: TRBV29-1; j_call: TRBJ2-1; clone_size: -; d_call: -; cdr3_aa: CSINSQGSYNEQFF; cdr3_nt: TGCAGCATTAATTCTCAGGGTTCCTACAATGAGCAGTTCTTC
v_call: TRBV13; j_call: TRBJ2-7; clone_size: -; d_call: TRBD2; cdr3_aa: CASSFKTSGNYEQYF; cdr3_nt: TGTGCCAGCAGTTTCAAAACTAGCGGCAACTACGAGCAGTACTTC
v_call: TRBV30; j_call: TRBJ1-2; clone_size: once; d_call: TRBD1; cdr3_aa: CAWRQGTYGYTF; cdr3_nt: TGTGCCTGGCGACAGGGGACCTATGGCTACACCTTC
v_call: TRBV4-1; j_call: TRBJ2-3; clone_size: -; d_call: TRBD1; cdr3_aa: CATGQGRGLGQDTQYF; cdr3_nt: TGCGCCACAGGACAGGGTCGAGGACTTGGACAAGATACGCAGTATTTT
v_call: TRBV5-1; j_call: TRBJ2-1; clone_size: -; d_call: TRBD2; cdr3_aa: CASSSILAGASYEQFF; cdr3_nt: TGCGCCAGCTCCTCCATCCTAGCGGGAGCATCGTATGAGCAGTTCTTC
v_call: TRBV20-1; j_call: TRBJ1-3; clone_size: -; d_call: -; cdr3_aa: CSASREGSGNTIYF; cdr3_nt: TGCAGTGCTAGTCGGGAGGGCTCTGGAAACACCATATATTTT
v_call: TRBV7-8; j_call: TRBJ2-5; clone_size: -; d_call: TRBD1; cdr3_aa: CASSPRQGVVETQYF; cdr3_nt: TGTGCCAGCAGCCCCCGACAGGGAGTCGTGGAGACCCAGTACTTC
v_call: TRBV30; j_call: TRBJ1-4; clone_size: -; d_call: TRBD1; cdr3_aa: CAYGQGVNEKLFF; cdr3_nt: TGTGCCTACGGACAGGGGGTGAATGAAAAACTGTTTTTT
v_call: TRBV23-1; j_call: TRBJ1-1; clone_size: -; d_call: -; cdr3_aa: CASSQLRNRVANTEAFF; cdr3_nt: TGCGCCAGCAGTCAACTACGAAACAGGGTAGCGAACACTGAAGCTTTCTTT
v_call: TRBV29-1; j_call: TRBJ2-1; clone_size: -; d_call: -; cdr3_aa: CSVVRGDKQFF; cdr3_nt: TGCAGCGTTGTCAGGGGGGATAAGCAGTTCTTC
v_call: TRBV25-1; j_call: TRBJ2-6; clone_size: -; d_call: TRBD1; cdr3_aa: CASSVNRGRGANVLTF; cdr3_nt: TGTGCCAGCAGTGTTAACAGGGGGCGCGGGGCCAACGTCCTGACTTTC
v_call: TRBV6-6; j_call: TRBJ2-3; clone_size: -; d_call: -; cdr3_aa: CASSLRRPDTQYF; cdr3_nt: TGTGCCAGCAGCCTACGGAGGCCAGATACGCAGTATTTT
v_call: TRBV30; j_call: TRBJ1-6; clone_size: -; d_call: TRBD1; cdr3_aa: CAWREPGQGNSPLHF; cdr3_nt: TGTGCCTGGAGGGAGCCGGGACAGGGTAATTCACCCCTCCACTTT
v_call: TRBV19; j_call: TRBJ1-1; clone_size: -; d_call: TRBD1; cdr3_aa: CASSTWTGPAFF; cdr3_nt: TGTGCCAGTAGTACATGGACAGGCCCGGCTTTCTTT
v_call: TRBV6-1; j_call: TRBJ1-6; clone_size: -; d_call: -; cdr3_aa: CASSEAVENSPLHF; cdr3_nt: TGTGCCAGCAGTGAAGCCGTGGAGAATTCACCCCTCCACTTT
v_call: TRBV5-6; j_call: TRBJ2-1; clone_size: -; d_call: TRBD2; cdr3_aa: CASSFGGRDWEQFF; cdr3_nt: TGTGCCAGCAGCTTCGGCGGGAGGGACTGGGAGCAGTTCTTC
v_call: TRBV11-2; j_call: TRBJ2-3; clone_size: -; d_call: -; cdr3_aa: CASSHIWFEVGLDTQYF; cdr3_nt: TGTGCCAGCAGCCACATTTGGTTTGAGGTTGGTCTAGATACGCAGTATTTT
v_call: TRBV20-1; j_call: TRBJ1-2; clone_size: -; d_call: TRBD1; cdr3_aa: CSADRGYGYTF; cdr3_nt: TGCAGTGCTGACAGGGGCTATGGCTACACCTTC
v_call: TRBV5-6; j_call: TRBJ1-5; clone_size: -; d_call: TRBD1; cdr3_aa: CASSFSPGQGAEMPQHF; cdr3_nt: TGTGCCAGCAGCTTTTCCCCGGGACAGGGGGCTGAGATGCCCCAGCATTTT
v_call: TRBV2; j_call: TRBJ2-2; clone_size: few; d_call: -; cdr3_aa: CASSGRGGPPTGELFF; cdr3_nt: TGTGCCAGCAGCGGTAGGGGGGGACCCCCCACCGGGGAGCTGTTTTTT
v_call: TRBV6-5; j_call: TRBJ2-3; clone_size: -; d_call: -; cdr3_aa: CASRDWSAADTQYF; cdr3_nt: TGTGCCAGTAGGGACTGGAGCGCCGCAGATACGCAGTATTTT
v_call: TRBV3-1/TRBV3-2; j_call: TRBJ1-6; clone_size: -; d_call: -; cdr3_aa: CASSRGQSNSPLHF; cdr3_nt: TGTGCCAGCAGCCGTGGACAGAGTAATTCACCCCTCCACTTT
v_call: TRBV6-5; j_call: TRBJ2-7; clone_size: -; d_call: TRBD1; cdr3_aa: CAASQGAYEQYF; cdr3_nt: TGTGCCGCCTCCCAGGGGGCCTACGAGCAGTACTTC
v_call: TRBV2; j_call: TRBJ1-2; clone_size: -; d_call: -; cdr3_aa: CASSEFIRGPIQGYTF; cdr3_nt: TGTGCCAGCAGTGAATTCATCAGGGGCCCTATTCAAGGCTACACCTTC
v_call: TRBV5-1; j_call: TRBJ2-2; clone_size: -; d_call: -; cdr3_aa: CASSKGGRDTGELFF; cdr3_nt: TGCGCCAGCAGTAAGGGGGGGCGAGATACCGGGGAGCTGTTTTTT
v_call: TRBV14; j_call: TRBJ2-1; clone_size: -; d_call: TRBD2; cdr3_aa: CASSPPGVAGVLEQFF; cdr3_nt: TGTGCCAGCAGCCCTCCAGGAGTAGCGGGAGTTCTGGAGCAGTTCTTC
v_call: TRBV4-1; j_call: TRBJ2-7; clone_size: few; d_call: -; cdr3_aa: CASSQTPPREILYEQYF; cdr3_nt: TGCGCCAGCAGCCAGACCCCTCCCCGGGAGATCCTCTACGAGCAGTACTTC
v_call: TRBV10-3; j_call: TRBJ2-7; clone_size: -; d_call: TRBD2; cdr3_aa: CAISPGLAGVPYEQYF; cdr3_nt: TGTGCCATCAGTCCGGGACTAGCGGGGGTGCCGTACGAGCAGTACTTC
v_call: TRBV2; j_call: TRBJ2-6; clone_size: -; d_call: TRBD2; cdr3_aa: CARRAGGGTGANVLTF; cdr3_nt: TGTGCCCGCCGTGCCGGGGGGGGGACTGGGGCCAACGTCCTGACTTTC
v_call: TRBV15; j_call: TRBJ1-5; clone_size: -; d_call: TRBD1; cdr3_aa: CATSRERAGTGGNQPQHF; cdr3_nt: TGTGCCACCAGCAGAGAAAGAGCCGGGACAGGGGGAAATCAGCCCCAGCATTTT
v_call: TRBV18; j_call: TRBJ1-6; clone_size: -; d_call: -; cdr3_aa: CASSSGNGNSPLHF; cdr3_nt: TGTGCCAGCTCATCCGGGAACGGGAATTCACCCCTCCACTTT
v_call: TRBV7-9; j_call: TRBJ1-6; clone_size: -; d_call: -; cdr3_aa: CAIQIAVNSPLHF; cdr3_nt: TGTGCCATCCAGATAGCCGTAAATTCACCCCTCCACTTT
v_call: TRBV6-5; j_call: TRBJ2-2; clone_size: once; d_call: TRBD1; cdr3_aa: CASSWAGQGELFF; cdr3_nt: TGTGCCAGCAGTTGGGCAGGACAGGGTGAGCTGTTTTTT
v_call: TRBV6-5; j_call: TRBJ2-2; clone_size: -; d_call: TRBD1; cdr3_aa: CASKGQGASTGELFF; cdr3_nt: TGTGCCAGCAAGGGACAGGGGGCGAGCACCGGGGAGCTGTTTTTT
v_call: TRBV19; j_call: TRBJ2-3; clone_size: -; d_call: -; cdr3_aa: CASSSAADTQYF; cdr3_nt: TGTGCCAGTAGTAGTGCAGCAGATACGCAGTATTTT
v_call: TRBV19; j_call: TRBJ2-5; clone_size: -; d_call: -; cdr3_aa: CASSTAGTQYF; cdr3_nt: TGTGCCAGTAGTACCGCAGGGACCCAGTACTTC
v_call: TRBV6-1; j_call: TRBJ2-7; clone_size: once; d_call: -; cdr3_aa: CASRQKAVNSEQYF; cdr3_nt: TGTGCCAGCAGACAAAAAGCGGTAAACTCCGAGCAGTACTTC
v_call: TRBV3-1/TRBV3-2; j_call: TRBJ1-1; clone_size: -; d_call: -; cdr3_aa: CASSLRQNTEAFF; cdr3_nt: TGTGCCAGCAGCCTTAGACAGAACACTGAAGCTTTCTTT
v_call: TRBV7-2; j_call: TRBJ1-6; clone_size: -; d_call: TRBD1; cdr3_aa: CASSFAGTGASPLHF; cdr3_nt: TGTGCCAGCAGCTTCGCCGGGACAGGGGCGTCCCCCCTCCACTTT
v_call: TRBV2; j_call: TRBJ2-1; clone_size: -; d_call: TRBD2; cdr3_aa: CASRGGGTSGLNEQFF; cdr3_nt: TGTGCCAGCAGGGGAGGGGGGACTAGCGGGCTGAATGAGCAGTTCTTC
v_call: TRBV6-6; j_call: TRBJ2-7; clone_size: few; d_call: -; cdr3_aa: CASRPTQGPYEQYF; cdr3_nt: TGTGCCAGCAGGCCTACACAGGGACCCTACGAGCAGTACTTC
v_call: TRBV16; j_call: TRBJ1-2; clone_size: -; d_call: TRBD1; cdr3_aa: CASSQSETGVNYGYTF; cdr3_nt: TGTGCCAGCAGCCAATCCGAGACAGGGGTAAACTATGGCTACACCTTC
v_call: TRBV7-9; j_call: TRBJ2-3; clone_size: -; d_call: TRBD2; cdr3_aa: CASSSSSGLDTQYF; cdr3_nt: TGTGCCAGCAGCTCAAGTAGCGGGTTGGATACGCAGTATTTT
v_call: TRBV15; j_call: TRBJ1-6; clone_size: -; d_call: TRBD1; cdr3_aa: CATSRLGTGGEPLHF; cdr3_nt: TGTGCCACCAGCAGACTTGGGACAGGGGGGGAACCCCTCCACTTT
v_call: TRBV2; j_call: TRBJ1-2; clone_size: once; d_call: TRBD1; cdr3_aa: CARSRGQDYGYTF; cdr3_nt: TGTGCCAGGAGCAGGGGGCAGGACTATGGCTACACCTTC
v_call: TRBV19; j_call: TRBJ2-1; clone_size: -; d_call: -; cdr3_aa: CASSILAGFGNEQFF; cdr3_nt: TGTGCCAGTAGTATTCTCGCGGGTTTTGGCAATGAGCAGTTCTTC
v_call: TRBV11-3; j_call: TRBJ2-5; clone_size: -; d_call: TRBD1; cdr3_aa: CASSSTGDRVGETQYF; cdr3_nt: TGTGCCAGCAGCTCGACCGGGGACAGGGTCGGCGAGACCCAGTACTTC
v_call: TRBV19; j_call: TRBJ1-3; clone_size: medium-sized; d_call: -; cdr3_aa: CASSIDQRASGNTIYF; cdr3_nt: TGTGCCAGTAGTATAGATCAGAGGGCATCTGGAAACACCATATATTTT
v_call: TRBV28; j_call: TRBJ1-1; clone_size: once; d_call: -; cdr3_aa: CASSPTVSEAFF; cdr3_nt: TGTGCCAGCAGTCCCACGGTTTCTGAAGCTTTCTTT
v_call: TRBV30; j_call: TRBJ1-1; clone_size: -; d_call: -; cdr3_aa: CAWSRRMNTEAFF; cdr3_nt: TGTGCCTGGAGTAGGCGGATGAACACTGAAGCTTTCTTT
v_call: TRBV28; j_call: TRBJ1-2; clone_size: few; d_call: TRBD1; cdr3_aa: CAMSRGQLYGYTF; cdr3_nt: TGTGCCATGAGCCGGGGACAGCTGTATGGCTACACCTTC
v_call: TRBV7-3; j_call: TRBJ2-7; clone_size: -; d_call: -; cdr3_aa: CASSLGRDSTYEQYF; cdr3_nt: TGTGCCAGCAGCTTAGGCCGGGACTCGACCTACGAGCAGTACTTC